The 6 T cell receptor beta chains below all came from one sample that was sequenced in a study of glioma-infiltrating T cells after dendritic cell vaccination. The assay was immunoSEQ multiplex PCR, and TCRdb's table has in-frame clones only and misses some. Among tens of thousands of clones listed, around 90% were seen once. The input for sequencing was blood, taken before dendritic cell vaccination. The origin of the receptors is a human donor with glioblastoma.

The V gene is TRBV18, the J gene TRBJ1-2, with 10 bases that match TRBD1. J lost 7 bases, V lost 3 bases, and 5 bases had no gene match. Germline V gives CDR1 KGHSH, CDR2 LQKENI. The CDR3 sequence is 14 residues long. CDR3 residues: CASSPGTGVFGYTF. The CDR3 coding sequence is TGTGCCAGCTCACCCGGGACAGGGGTTTTTGGCTACACCTTC.

This chain joins TRBV6-5 and TRBJ2-7, with 8 positions matching TRBD2. The CDR3 has 14 amino acids. V lost 8 bases, J lost 2 bases, and 8 bases stayed unmatched. In germline, CDR1 is MNHEY, CDR2 SVGAGI. The CDR3 protein is CASSRGGLTYEQYF. CDR3 DNA: TGTGCCAGCTCCCGGGGGGGGCTTACCTACGAGCAGTACTTC.

This chain uses TRBV4-2 with TRBJ2-5; possibly TRBD1 for D (5 bases). Deletions cut 2 bases from V and 5 bases from J, with 9 bases between. The CDR3 totals 13 residues. Germline V gene data show CDR1 as LGHNA and CDR2 as YNFKEQ. The CDR3 DNA sequence: TGTGCCAGCAGCCAACCAGGGTGGGAGACCCAGTACTTC. It codes for CASSQPGWETQYF.

The rearrangement links TRBV5-6 to TRBJ1-5; weak D call: TRBD1 (6 bases). Trimming took off 1 base at V and 1 base at J, with 12 bases between the two ends. CDR3 length: 16 amino acids. Germline values: CDR1 SGHDT, CDR2 YYEEEE. The chain's CDR3 is CASSLMGAGSNQPQHF. The CDR3 nucleotides are TGTGCCAGCAGCTTGATGGGGGCCGGGAGCAATCAGCCCCAGCATTTT.

This sequence joins TRBV19 and TRBJ1-5; 7 nucleotides align to TRBD1. This CDR3 is built from 14 residues. J lost 2 bases, V lost 5 bases, and 3 bases had no gene match. Per the germline V gene, CDR1 is LNHDA and CDR2 is SQIVND (reference sequence). CDR3 residues: CASSSTGGNQPQHF. The CDR3 DNA reads as TGTGCCAGTAGTTCCACAGGGGGCAATCAGCCCCAGCATTTT.

This clone was seen just once. This rearrangement joins TRBV5-1 to TRBJ2-1; 9 bases align to TRBD2. This CDR3 is 15 amino acids long. V dropped 2 bases and J dropped 4; count of bases not matched to a gene: 4. Germline-derived CDR1 and CDR2 are SGHRS and YFSETQ. The CDR3 coding sequence is TGCGCCAGCAGCTTCGAGCTAGCGGGGTACAATGAGCAGTTCTTC. Translated, it gives CASSFELAGYNEQFF.